Below, one TCR beta chain is given with its context. Methods used by the authors: Quantification of nucleated cells was approximated via reference gene primer amplification. Only in-frame clones appear in the TCRdb table, and some are missing; sequencing was by immunoSEQ multiplex PCR. The V and J calls and clone size were taken over from that table, and D and trimming were inferred from the DNA. This table holds hundreds of thousands of clones, approximately 88% found once. The age range of participants was 18 to 89 years, with residence in about 25 US areas. The data stem from a study of blood T cell repertoires in COVID-19. Whole-study context: Samples representing acute and convalescent COVID-19 were sourced from the United States, Italy and Spain. T cells, B-cell-depleted T cells, or PBMCs provided the cDNA or gDNA that served as material.

This sequence originates from a woman aged 35 to 49 with acute COVID-19. What was sequenced was PBMCs or T cells enriched from blood (not recorded which).

The CDR3 loop is CAIMTSSGNEQFF. CDR3 nucleotides: TGTGCCATCATGACTAGTTCCGGCAATGAGCAGTTCTTC. The gene calls are TRBV10-3 and TRBJ2-1, with D possibly matching TRBD2 (6 bases). V lost 7 bases to trimming and J lost 6 bases, with 13 bases between them. The CDR3 spans 13 residues. The V gene's germline CDR1 is ENHRY and CDR2 SYGVKD.